This T cell receptor beta chain stems from a study of T cell clones after liver transplantation. This CDR3 has 14 residues. Germline CDR1 is MNHEY and CDR2 is SMNVEV (reference sequence). Trimming shortened V by 3 bases and J by 2 bases, and 11 bases separated the two germline ends. TCRdb's copy holds only in-frame clones and misses some; the assay was immunoSEQ multiplex PCR. The sample lists 49,000 or so clones; approximately 71% were seen once. The sequence derives from a human patient who received a liver transplant. Some T cells may have originated in the graft donor. V gene TRBV27 combines with J gene TRBJ2-7; D might be TRBD1 or TRBD2, each matching 5 bases. Sequencing was performed on CD4+ T cells from blood, taken 52 to 60 months after liver transplant. DNA for the CDR3: TGTGCCAGCAGTTTGTTTAGGGGAGCCTACGAGCAGTACTTC. As protein: CASSLFRGAYEQYF.